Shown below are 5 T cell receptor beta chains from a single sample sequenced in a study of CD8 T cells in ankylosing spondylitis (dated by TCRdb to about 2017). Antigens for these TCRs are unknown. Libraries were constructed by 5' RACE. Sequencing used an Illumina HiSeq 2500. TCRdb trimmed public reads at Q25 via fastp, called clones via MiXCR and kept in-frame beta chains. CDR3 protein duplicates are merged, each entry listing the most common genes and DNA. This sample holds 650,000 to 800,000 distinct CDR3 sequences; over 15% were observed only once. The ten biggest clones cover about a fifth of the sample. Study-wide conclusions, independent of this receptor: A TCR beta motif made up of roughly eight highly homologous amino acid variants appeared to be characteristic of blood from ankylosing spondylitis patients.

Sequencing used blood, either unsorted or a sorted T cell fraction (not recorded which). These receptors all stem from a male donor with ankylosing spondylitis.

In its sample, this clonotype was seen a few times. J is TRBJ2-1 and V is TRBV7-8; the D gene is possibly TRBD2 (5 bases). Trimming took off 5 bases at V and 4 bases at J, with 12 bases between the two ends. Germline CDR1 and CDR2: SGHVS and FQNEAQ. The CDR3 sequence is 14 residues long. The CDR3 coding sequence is TGTGCCAGCAGCCCCATCGGGGATTACAATGAGCAGTTCTTC. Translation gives CASSPIGDYNEQFF. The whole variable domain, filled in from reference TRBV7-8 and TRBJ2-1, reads GAGVSQSPRYKVAKRGQDVALRCDPISGHVSLFWYQQALGQGPEFLTYFQNEAQLDKSGLPSDRFFAERPEGSVSTLKIQRTQQEDSAVYLCASSPIGDYNEQFFGPGTRLTVL.

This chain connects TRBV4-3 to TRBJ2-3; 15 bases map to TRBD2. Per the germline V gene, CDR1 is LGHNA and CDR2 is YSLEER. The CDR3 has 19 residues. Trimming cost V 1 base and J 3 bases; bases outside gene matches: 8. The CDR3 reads CASSQVGTSGRYETDTQYF. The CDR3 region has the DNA TGCGCCAGCAGCCAAGTCGGGACTAGCGGGAGGTACGAGACAGATACGCAGTATTTT.

The CDR3 reads CASSYSNRPVTGELFF. The CDR3 DNA sequence: TGTGCCAGCAGTTACTCGAACAGACCAGTGACCGGGGAGCTGTTTTTT. The rearrangement links TRBV6-5 to TRBJ2-2, with no clear D. V was cut by 0 bases and J by 5 bases, with 13 bases left in between. Germline V gene data show CDR1 as MNHEY and CDR2 as SVGAGI. The CDR3 extends over 16 amino acids.

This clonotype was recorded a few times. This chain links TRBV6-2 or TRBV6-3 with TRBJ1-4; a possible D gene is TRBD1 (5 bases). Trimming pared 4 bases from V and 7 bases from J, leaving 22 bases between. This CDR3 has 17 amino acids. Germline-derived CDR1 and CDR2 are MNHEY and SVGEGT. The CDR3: CASSSPGTLPGGEKLFF. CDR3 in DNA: TGTGCCAGCAGTTCCCCCGGGACCCTCCCGGGCGGTGAAAAACTGTTTTTT.

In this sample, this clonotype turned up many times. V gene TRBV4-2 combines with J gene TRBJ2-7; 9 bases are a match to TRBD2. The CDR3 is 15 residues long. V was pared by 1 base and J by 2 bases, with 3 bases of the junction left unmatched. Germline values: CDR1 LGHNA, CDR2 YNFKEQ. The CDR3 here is CASSQGLAEAYEQYF. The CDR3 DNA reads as TGTGCCAGCAGCCAAGGACTAGCGGAGGCCTACGAGCAGTACTTC.